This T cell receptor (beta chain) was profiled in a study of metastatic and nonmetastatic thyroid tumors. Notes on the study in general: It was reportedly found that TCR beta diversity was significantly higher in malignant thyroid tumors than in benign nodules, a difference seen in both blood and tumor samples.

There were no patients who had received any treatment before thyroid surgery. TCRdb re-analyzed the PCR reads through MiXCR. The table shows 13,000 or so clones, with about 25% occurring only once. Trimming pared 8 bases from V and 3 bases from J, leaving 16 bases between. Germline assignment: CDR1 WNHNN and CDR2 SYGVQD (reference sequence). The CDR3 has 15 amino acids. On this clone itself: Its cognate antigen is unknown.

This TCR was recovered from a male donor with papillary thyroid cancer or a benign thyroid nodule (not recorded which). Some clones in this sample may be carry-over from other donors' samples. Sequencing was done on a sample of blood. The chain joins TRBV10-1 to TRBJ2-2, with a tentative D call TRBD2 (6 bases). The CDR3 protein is CASPRGLVDTGELFF. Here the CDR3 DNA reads TGCGCCAGCCCGCGGGGCTTGGTGGACACCGGGGAGCTGTTTTTT.